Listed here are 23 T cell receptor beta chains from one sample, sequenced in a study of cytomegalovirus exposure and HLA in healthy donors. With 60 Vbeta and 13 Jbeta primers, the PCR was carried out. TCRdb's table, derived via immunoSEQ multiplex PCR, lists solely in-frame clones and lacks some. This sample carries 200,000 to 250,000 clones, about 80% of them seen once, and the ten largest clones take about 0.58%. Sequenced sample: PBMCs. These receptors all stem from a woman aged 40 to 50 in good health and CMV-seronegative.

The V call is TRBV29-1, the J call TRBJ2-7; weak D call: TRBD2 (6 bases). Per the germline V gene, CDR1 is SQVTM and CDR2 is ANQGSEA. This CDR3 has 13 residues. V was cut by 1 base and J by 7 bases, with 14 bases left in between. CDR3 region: CSVEGGGGKEQYF. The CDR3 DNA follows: TGCAGCGTTGAAGGCGGTGGGGGGAAGGAGCAGTACTTC.

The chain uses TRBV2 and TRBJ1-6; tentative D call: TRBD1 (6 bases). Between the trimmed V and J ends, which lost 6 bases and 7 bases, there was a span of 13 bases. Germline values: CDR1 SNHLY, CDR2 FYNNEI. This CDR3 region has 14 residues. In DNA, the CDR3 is TGTGCCAGCAGCGTCACGACAGGAAATTCACCCCTCCACTTT. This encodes CASSVTTGNSPLHF.

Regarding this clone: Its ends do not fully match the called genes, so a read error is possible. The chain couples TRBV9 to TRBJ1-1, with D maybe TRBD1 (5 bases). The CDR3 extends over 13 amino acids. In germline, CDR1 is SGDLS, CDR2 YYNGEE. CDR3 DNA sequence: TGTGCCAGCAGCGCCGGGGGGAACGCTGAAGCTTTCTTT. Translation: CASSAGGNAEAFF. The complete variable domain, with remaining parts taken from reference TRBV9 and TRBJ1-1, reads DSGVTQTPKHLITATGQRVTLRCSPRSGDLSVYWYQQSLDQGLQFLIQYYNGEERAKGNILERFSAQQFPDLHSELNLSSLELGDSALYFCASSAGGNAEAFFGQGTRLTVV.

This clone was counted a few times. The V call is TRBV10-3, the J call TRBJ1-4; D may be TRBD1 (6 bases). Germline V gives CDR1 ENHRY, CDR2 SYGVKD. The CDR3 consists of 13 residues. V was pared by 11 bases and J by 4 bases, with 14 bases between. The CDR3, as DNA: TGTGCCTGCGCCGGGGACAATAATGAAAAACTGTTTTTT. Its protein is CACAGDNNEKLFF.

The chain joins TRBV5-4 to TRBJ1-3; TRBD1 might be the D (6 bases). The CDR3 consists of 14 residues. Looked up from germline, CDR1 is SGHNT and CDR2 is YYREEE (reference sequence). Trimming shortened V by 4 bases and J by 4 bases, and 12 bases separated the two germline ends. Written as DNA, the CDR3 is TGTGCCAGCAGCCAGGGGCTTTCAGGAAACACCATATATTTT. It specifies CASSQGLSGNTIYF.

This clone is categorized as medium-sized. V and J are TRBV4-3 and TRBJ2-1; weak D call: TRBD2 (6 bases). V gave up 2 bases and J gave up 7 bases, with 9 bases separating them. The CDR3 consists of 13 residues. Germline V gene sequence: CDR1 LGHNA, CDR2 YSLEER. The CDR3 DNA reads TGCGCCAGCAGCCAACTTCGGGGGAATGAGCAGTTCTTC. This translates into CASSQLRGNEQFF.

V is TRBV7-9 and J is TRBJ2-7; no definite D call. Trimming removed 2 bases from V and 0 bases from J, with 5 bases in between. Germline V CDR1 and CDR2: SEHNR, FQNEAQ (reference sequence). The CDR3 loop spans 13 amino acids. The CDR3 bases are TGTGCCAGCAGCTTATCCAGCTCCTACGAGCAGTACTTC. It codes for CASSLSSSYEQYF.

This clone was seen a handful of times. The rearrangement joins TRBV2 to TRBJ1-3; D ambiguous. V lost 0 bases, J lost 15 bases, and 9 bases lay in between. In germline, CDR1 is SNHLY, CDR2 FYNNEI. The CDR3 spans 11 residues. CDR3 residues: CASSEAYTRYF. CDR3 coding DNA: TGTGCCAGCAGTGAAGCGTACACAAGATATTTT.

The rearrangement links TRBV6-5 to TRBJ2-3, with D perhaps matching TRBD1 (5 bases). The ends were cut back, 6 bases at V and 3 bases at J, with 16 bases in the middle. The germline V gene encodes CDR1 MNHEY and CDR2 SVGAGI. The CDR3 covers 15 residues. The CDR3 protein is CASSPPGHSTDTQYF. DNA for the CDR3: TGTGCCAGCAGCCCCCCTGGACATTCAACAGATACGCAGTATTTT.

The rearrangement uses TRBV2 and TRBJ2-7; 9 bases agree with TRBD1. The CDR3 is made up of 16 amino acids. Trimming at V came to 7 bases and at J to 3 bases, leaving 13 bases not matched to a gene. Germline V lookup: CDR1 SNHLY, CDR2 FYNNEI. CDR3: CASKLSGTGIFYEQYF. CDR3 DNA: TGTGCCAGCAAGTTGTCCGGGACAGGGATCTTCTACGAGCAGTACTTC.

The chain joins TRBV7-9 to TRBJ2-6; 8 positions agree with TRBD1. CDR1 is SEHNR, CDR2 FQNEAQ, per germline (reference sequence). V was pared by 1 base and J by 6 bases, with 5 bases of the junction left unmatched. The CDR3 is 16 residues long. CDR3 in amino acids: CASSLGTGFEANVLTF. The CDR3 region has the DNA TGTGCCAGCAGCTTAGGGACAGGGTTTGAGGCCAACGTCCTGACTTTC.

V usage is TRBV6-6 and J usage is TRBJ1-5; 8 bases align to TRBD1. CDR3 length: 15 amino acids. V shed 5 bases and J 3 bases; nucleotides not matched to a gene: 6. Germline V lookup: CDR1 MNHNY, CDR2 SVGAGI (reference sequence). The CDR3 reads CASSKGTGNNQPQHF. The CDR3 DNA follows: TGTGCCAGCAGTAAAGGGACAGGTAACAATCAGCCCCAGCATTTT.

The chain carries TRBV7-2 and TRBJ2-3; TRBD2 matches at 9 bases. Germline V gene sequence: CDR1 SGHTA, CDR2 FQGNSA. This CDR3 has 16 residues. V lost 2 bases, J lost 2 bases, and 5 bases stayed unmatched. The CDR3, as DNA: TGTGCCAGCAGCTTACGGCTAGCGGGACCCACAGATACGCAGTATTTT. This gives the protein CASSLRLAGPTDTQYF.

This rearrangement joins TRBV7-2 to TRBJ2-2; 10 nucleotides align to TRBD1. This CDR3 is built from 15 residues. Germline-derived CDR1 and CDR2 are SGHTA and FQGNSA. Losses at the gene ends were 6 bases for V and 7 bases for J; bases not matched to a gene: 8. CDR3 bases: TGTGCCAGCAGACTTGACAGGGGGCGCAGCGGGGAGCTGTTTTTT. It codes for CASRLDRGRSGELFF.

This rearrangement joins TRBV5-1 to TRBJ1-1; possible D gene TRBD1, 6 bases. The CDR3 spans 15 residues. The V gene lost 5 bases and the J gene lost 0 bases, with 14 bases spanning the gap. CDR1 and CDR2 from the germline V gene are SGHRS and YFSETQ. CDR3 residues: CASSLPGQMNTEAFF. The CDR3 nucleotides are TGCGCCAGCAGTTTGCCCGGACAGATGAACACTGAAGCTTTCTTT. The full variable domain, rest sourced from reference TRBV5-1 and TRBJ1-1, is KAGVTQTPRYLIKTRGQQVTLSCSPISGHRSVSWYQQTPGQGLQFLFEYFSETQRNKGNFPGRFSGRQFSNSRSEMNVSTLELGDSALYLCASSLPGQMNTEAFFGQGTRLTVV.

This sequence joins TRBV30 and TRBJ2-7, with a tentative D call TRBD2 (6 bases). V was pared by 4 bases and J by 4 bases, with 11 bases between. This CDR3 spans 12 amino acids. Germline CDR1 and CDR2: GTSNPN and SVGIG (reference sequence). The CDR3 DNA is TGTGCCTGGACCCTGGGAGGTTACGAGCAGTACTTC. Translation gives CAWTLGGYEQYF.

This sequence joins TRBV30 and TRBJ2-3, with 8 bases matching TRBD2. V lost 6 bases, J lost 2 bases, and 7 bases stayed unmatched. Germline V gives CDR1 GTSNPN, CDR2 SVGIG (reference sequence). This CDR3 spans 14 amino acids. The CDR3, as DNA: TGTGCCTGTGTAGCGGGGAGAAACACAGATACGCAGTATTTT. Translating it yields CACVAGRNTDTQYF.

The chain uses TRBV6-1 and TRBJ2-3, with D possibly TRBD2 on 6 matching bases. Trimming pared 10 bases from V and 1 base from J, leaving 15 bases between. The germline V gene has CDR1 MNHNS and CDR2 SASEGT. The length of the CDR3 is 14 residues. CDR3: CANSRDWGTDTQYF. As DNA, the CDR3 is TGTGCCAACTCCAGGGACTGGGGCACAGATACGCAGTATTTT.

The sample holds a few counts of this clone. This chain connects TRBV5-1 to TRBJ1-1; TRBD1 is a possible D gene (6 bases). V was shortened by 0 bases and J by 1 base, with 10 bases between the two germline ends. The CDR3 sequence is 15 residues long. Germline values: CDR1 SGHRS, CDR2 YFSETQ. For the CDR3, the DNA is TGCGCCAGCAGCTTGGCTGAACAGGGGAACACTGAAGCTTTCTTT. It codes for CASSLAEQGNTEAFF.

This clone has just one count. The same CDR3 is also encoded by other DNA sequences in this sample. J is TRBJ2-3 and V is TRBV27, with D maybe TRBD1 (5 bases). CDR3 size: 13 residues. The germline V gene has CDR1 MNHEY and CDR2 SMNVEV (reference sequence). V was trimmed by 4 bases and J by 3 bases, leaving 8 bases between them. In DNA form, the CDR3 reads TGTGCCAGCAGTTATAGGGGAACAGATACGCAGTATTTT. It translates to CASSYRGTDTQYF.

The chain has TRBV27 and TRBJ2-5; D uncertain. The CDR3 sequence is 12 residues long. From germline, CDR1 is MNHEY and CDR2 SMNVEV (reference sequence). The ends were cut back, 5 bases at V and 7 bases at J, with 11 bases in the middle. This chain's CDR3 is CASSPTLGTQYF. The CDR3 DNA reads TGTGCCAGCAGTCCTACCCTTGGGACCCAGTACTTC.

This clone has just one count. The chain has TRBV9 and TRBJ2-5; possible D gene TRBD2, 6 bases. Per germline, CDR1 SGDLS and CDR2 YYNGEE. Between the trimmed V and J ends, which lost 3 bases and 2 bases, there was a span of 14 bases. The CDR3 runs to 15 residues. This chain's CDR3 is CASSARDFGQETQYF. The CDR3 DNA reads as TGTGCCAGCAGCGCGAGGGACTTCGGACAAGAGACCCAGTACTTC. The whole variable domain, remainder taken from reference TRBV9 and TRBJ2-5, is DSGVTQTPKHLITATGQRVTLRCSPRSGDLSVYWYQQSLDQGLQFLIQYYNGEERAKGNILERFSAQQFPDLHSELNLSSLELGDSALYFCASSARDFGQETQYFGPGTRLLVL.

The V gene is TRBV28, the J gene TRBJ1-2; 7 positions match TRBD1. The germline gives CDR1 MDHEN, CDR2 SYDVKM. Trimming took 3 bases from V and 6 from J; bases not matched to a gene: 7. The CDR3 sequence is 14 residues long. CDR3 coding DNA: TGTGCCAGCAGTTTCGACAGGGTGGTGAATGGCTACACCTTC. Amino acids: CASSFDRVVNGYTF.